A selection of T cell receptor beta chains follows, all from one sample in a study of T-cell memory formation after mild COVID-19. TCRdb re-derived calls from the 5' RACE reads in MiXCR, one entry per CDR3 protein. The sample shows around 220,000 distinct CDR3 sequences, roughly 15% of them seen only once. The sample comprised PBMCs or a T cell subset sorted from them (not recorded which). Receptors were obtained from a man younger than 35 who had mild COVID-19 (a few samples of this study predate the infection). Cell type and time point are not known. CDR3s include the opening cysteine and the closing phenylalanine or tryptophan. A D gene is named only where the DNA matches it firmly. Expanded clones get a size class; other rows say once, few or many, or leave the size out.

d_call | clone_size | j_call | v_call | cdr3_aa | cdr3_nt
- | - | TRBJ2-3 | TRBV7-3 | CASSLGVGRPTTDTQYF | TGTGCCAGCAGCTTAGGGGTGGGACGCCCTACCACAGATACGCAGTATTTT
TRBD1 | - | TRBJ2-7 | TRBV30 | CAWERGQGYEQYF | TGTGCCTGGGAAAGGGGGCAAGGTTACGAGCAGTACTTC
- | - | TRBJ2-3 | TRBV6-6 | CASSYYSPGSTDTQYF | TGTGCCAGCAGTTACTACAGCCCCGGTAGCACAGATACGCAGTATTTT
- | many | TRBJ1-6 | TRBV30 | CAWSNSYNSPLHF | TGTGCCTGGAGTAACTCCTATAATTCACCCCTCCACTTT
TRBD2 | many | TRBJ2-7 | TRBV11-2 | CASSLGRLAVTYEQYF | TGTGCCAGCAGCTTGGGGCGACTAGCGGTTACCTACGAGCAGTACTTC
- | - | TRBJ1-2 | TRBV7-8 | CASSLQGLDYGYTF | TGTGCCAGCAGCCTCCAGGGGTTAGACTATGGCTACACCTTC
- | many | TRBJ1-3 | TRBV28 | CASSFVGTWERTSGNTIYF | TGTGCCAGCAGTTTTGTAGGGACGTGGGAAAGAACCTCTGGAAACACCATATATTTT
- | few | TRBJ1-1 | TRBV7-8 | CASSLVGSGLQAFF | TGTGCCAGCAGCTTAGTAGGTTCGGGACTACAAGCTTTCTTT
- | many | TRBJ2-3 | TRBV5-1 | CASSWGDSTDTQYF | TGCGCCAGCAGCTGGGGGGACAGCACAGATACGCAGTATTTT
- | few | TRBJ2-5 | TRBV12-3/TRBV12-4 | CASRLQGSQETQYF | TGTGCCAGCAGGCTACAGGGATCCCAAGAGACCCAGTACTTC
- | - | TRBJ1-1 | TRBV20-1 | CSASLNTEAFF | TGCAGTGCTAGCCTAAACACTGAAGCTTTCTTT
TRBD1 | many | TRBJ2-7 | TRBV7-8 | CASSPPLRTGGYEQYF | TGTGCCAGCAGCCCACCGCTAAGGACAGGGGGCTACGAGCAGTACTTC
TRBD1 | - | TRBJ1-4 | TRBV4-2 | CASTDREGEKLFF | TGTGCCAGCACTGACAGGGAGGGCGAAAAACTGTTTTTT
- | - | TRBJ2-2 | TRBV7-2 | CASSRRTLNTGELFF | TGTGCCAGCAGCCGACGTACCTTGAACACCGGGGAGCTGTTTTTT
- | few | TRBJ2-1 | TRBV6-5 | CASSSMGAQGYEQFF | TGTGCCAGCAGTTCTATGGGGGCGCAAGGGTATGAGCAGTTCTTC
- | - | TRBJ1-5 | TRBV7-8 | CASSLAQDQPQHF | TGTGCCAGCAGCTTAGCCCAGGATCAGCCCCAGCATTTT
TRBD1 | few | TRBJ2-2 | TRBV5-4 | CASSASPTGQRGNTGELFF | TGTGCCAGCAGCGCCTCCCCGACAGGGCAACGAGGGAACACCGGGGAGCTGTTTTTT
- | many | TRBJ1-3 | TRBV7-2 | CASSFGLNSGNTIYF | TGTGCCAGCAGCTTTGGGCTGAACTCTGGAAACACCATATATTTT
- | - | TRBJ2-5 | TRBV4-2 | CASSQGSGYQETQYF | TGTGCCAGCAGCCAAGGTTCCGGGTACCAAGAGACCCAGTACTTC
- | - | TRBJ2-5 | TRBV5-1 | CASSSDGSKETQYF | TGCGCCAGCAGCTCGGACGGATCCAAAGAGACCCAGTACTTC